This entry features one TCR beta chain sequence. The antigen remains unidentified. Germline assignment: CDR1 SEHNR and CDR2 FQNEAQ (reference sequence). V lost 1 base, J lost 6 bases, and 12 bases lay in between. This CDR3 has 15 residues. This record comes from a study of cytomegalovirus exposure and HLA in healthy donors. General study findings and limits: Testing in vitro showed a few CMV-associated chains specific for CMV antigens.

Use of 60 Vbeta and 13 Jbeta primers characterized the PCR. The assay was immunoSEQ multiplex PCR, and TCRdb's table has in-frame clones only and misses some. The sample includes some 100,000 clones, around three quarters seen only once; the top ten take about 3.6%. Sequenced sample: PBMCs. The clonotype comes from a male donor in good health and CMV-seropositive. The rearrangement links TRBV7-9 to TRBJ2-2; D is perhaps TRBD1 (6 bases). CDR3 nucleotides: TGTGCCAGCAGCTTAGGACAGGTTCTTTCCGGGGAGCTGTTTTTT. It translates to CASSLGQVLSGELFF. Complete variable domain (other parts from reference TRBV7-9 and TRBJ2-2): DTGVSQNPRHKITKRGQNVTFRCDPISEHNRLYWYRQTLGQGPEFLTYFQNEAQLEKSRLLSDRFSAERPKGSFSTLEIQRTEQGDSAMYLCASSLGQVLSGELFFGEGSRLTVL.